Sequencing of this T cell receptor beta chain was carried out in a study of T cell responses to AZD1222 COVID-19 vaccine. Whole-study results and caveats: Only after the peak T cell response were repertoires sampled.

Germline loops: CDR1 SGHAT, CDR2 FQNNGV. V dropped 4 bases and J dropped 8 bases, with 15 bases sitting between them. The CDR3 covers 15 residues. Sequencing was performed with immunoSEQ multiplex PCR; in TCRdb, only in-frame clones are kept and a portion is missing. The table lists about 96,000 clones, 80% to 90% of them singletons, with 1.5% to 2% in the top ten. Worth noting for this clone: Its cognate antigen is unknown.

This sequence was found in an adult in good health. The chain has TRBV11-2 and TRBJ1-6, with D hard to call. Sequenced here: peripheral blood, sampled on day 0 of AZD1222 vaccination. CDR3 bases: TGTGCCAGCAGCTCCAGACTTATGGCGGATTCACCCCTCCACTTT. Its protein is CASSSRLMADSPLHF.